The clone carrying this T cell receptor (beta chain) has more than one count but fewer than ten. Its antigen is not identified. This specimen comes from a study of identical twins. Overall study results and limits: The study based its conclusions on cross-sectional statistical analysis and did not follow the same donors. The degree of excess twin sharing was weaker in beta out-of-frame sequences.

CDR1 is DFQATT, CDR2 SNEGSKA, per germline (reference sequence). Trimming at V came to 7 bases and at J to 4 bases, leaving 12 bases not matched to a gene. This CDR3 is built from 15 residues. Template switching added a universal primer site; cDNA carried unique molecular identifiers. One entry per CDR3 protein, called by TCRdb with MiXCR from the 5' RACE reads. The table has 500,000 to 550,000 distinct CDR3 sequences, approximately 20% seen once. These sequences were also reported in another study, on yellow fever vaccine responses in identical twins.

Sample: CD4+ T cells sorted from blood. The chain has TRBV20-1 and TRBJ2-5; 10 nucleotides agree with TRBD2. This receptor was obtained from a woman between 18 and 29 years old in good health. The CDR3 sequence: CSVLVLAGVGETQYF. CDR3 DNA sequence: TGCAGTGTCCTAGTCCTAGCGGGAGTAGGAGAGACCCAGTACTTC.